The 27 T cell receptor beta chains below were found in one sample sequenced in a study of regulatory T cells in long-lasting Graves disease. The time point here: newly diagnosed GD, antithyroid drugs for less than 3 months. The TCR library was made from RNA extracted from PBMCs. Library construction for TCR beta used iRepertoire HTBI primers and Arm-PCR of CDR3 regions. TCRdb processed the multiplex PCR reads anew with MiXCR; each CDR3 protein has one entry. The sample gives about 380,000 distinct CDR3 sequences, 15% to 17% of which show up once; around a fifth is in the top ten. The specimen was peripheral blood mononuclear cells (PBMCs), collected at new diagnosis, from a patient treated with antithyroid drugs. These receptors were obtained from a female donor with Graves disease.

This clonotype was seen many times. The CDR3 region has the DNA TGCGCCAGCAGTGAGTCTGGGGCCAAAAACATTCAGTACTTC. Residues: CASSESGAKNIQYF. The chain is built from TRBV10-1 and TRBJ2-4; no definite D call. This CDR3 comprises 14 residues. V lost 0 bases and J 1 base, leaving 4 bases between the germline ends. CDR1 is WNHNN, CDR2 SYGVQD, per germline (reference sequence).

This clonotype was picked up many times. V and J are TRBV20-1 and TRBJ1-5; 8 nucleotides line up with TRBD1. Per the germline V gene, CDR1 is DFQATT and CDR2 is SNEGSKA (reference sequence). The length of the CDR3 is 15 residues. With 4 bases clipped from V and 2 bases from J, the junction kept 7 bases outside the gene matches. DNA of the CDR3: TGCAGTGCTACCCCCGACAGGGGAGGCAATCAGCCCCAGCATTTT. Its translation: CSATPDRGGNQPQHF.

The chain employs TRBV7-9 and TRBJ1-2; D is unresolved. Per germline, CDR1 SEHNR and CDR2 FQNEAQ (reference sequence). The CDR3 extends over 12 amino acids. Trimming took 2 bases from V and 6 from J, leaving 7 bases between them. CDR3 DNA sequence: TGTGCCAGCAGCTTAAGTCTGGATGGCTACACCTTC. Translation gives CASSLSLDGYTF.

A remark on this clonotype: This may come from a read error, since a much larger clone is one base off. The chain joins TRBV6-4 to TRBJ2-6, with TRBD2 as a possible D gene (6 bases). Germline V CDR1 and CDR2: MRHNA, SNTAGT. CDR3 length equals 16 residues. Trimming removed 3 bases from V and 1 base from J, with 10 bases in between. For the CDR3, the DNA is TGTGCCAGCAGTGAAGTGGGGGGTTCTGGGGCCAACGTCCTGACTTTC. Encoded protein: CASSEVGGSGANVLTF.

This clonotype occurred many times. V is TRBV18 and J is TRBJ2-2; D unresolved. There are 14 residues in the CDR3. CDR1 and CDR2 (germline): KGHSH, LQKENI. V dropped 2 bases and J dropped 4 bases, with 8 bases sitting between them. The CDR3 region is CASSPGVITGELFF. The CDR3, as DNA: TGTGCCAGCTCACCAGGGGTGATCACCGGGGAGCTGTTTTTT. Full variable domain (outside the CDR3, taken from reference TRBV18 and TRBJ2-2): NAGVMQNPRHLVRRRGQEARLRCSPMKGHSHVYWYRQLPEEGLKFMVYLQKENIIDESGMPKERFSAEFPKEGPSILRIQQVVRGDSAAYFCASSPGVITGELFFGEGSRLTVL.

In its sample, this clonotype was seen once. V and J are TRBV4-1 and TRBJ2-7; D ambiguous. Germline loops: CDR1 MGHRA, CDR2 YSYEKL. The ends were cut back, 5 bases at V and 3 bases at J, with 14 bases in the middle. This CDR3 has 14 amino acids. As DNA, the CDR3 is TGCGCCAGCAGCTACTCGGACGGTGGCTACGAGCAGTACTTC. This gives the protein CASSYSDGGYEQYF.

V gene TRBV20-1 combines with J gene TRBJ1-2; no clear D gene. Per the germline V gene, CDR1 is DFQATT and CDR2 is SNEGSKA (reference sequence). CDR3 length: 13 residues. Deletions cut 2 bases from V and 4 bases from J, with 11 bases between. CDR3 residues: CSARHPNTYGYTF. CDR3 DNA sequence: TGCAGTGCTAGACATCCTAACACCTATGGCTACACCTTC.

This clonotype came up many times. The CDR3 DNA is TGCGCCAGCAGTGAGTTTTTTAGGGCCGGCGATGAGCAGTTCTTC. Encoded protein: CASSEFFRAGDEQFF. The chain couples TRBV10-1 to TRBJ2-1; D is unclear. Germline V gene data show CDR1 as WNHNN and CDR2 as SYGVQD (reference sequence). This CDR3 spans 15 amino acids. V gave up 1 base and J gave up 8 bases, with 15 bases separating them.

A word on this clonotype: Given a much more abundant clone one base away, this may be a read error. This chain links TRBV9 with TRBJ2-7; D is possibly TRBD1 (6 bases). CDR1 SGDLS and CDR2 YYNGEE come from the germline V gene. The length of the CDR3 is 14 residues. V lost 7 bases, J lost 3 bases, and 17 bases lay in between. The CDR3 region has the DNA TGTGCCAGCGGCGCTGGGACACCCGACTACGAGCAGTACTTC. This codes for CASGAGTPDYEQYF.

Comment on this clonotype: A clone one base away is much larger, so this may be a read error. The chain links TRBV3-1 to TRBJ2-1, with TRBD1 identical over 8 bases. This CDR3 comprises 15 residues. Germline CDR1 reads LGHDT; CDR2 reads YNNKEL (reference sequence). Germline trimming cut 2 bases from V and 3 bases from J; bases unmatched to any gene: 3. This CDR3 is CASSQPGQVYNEQFF. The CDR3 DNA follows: TGTGCCAGCAGCCAACCGGGACAGGTCTACAATGAGCAGTTCTTC.

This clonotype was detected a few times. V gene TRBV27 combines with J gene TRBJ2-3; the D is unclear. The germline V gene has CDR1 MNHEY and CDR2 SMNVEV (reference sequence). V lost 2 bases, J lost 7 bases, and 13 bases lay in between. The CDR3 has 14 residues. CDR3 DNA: TGTGCCAGCAGTTTAGAGGTGGGGTCGAATACGCAGTATTTT. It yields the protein CASSLEVGSNTQYF.

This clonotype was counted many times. CDR3 residues: CASSLAGRTDTQYF. The CDR3 DNA sequence: TGTGCCAGCAGCTTAGCGGGACGCACAGATACGCAGTATTTT. The chain joins TRBV13 to TRBJ2-3; D may match TRBD1 or TRBD2 (5 bases each). The CDR3 consists of 14 residues. Germline loops: CDR1 PRHDT, CDR2 FYEKMQ (reference sequence). Trimming stripped 1 base from V and 1 base from J, with 6 bases between.

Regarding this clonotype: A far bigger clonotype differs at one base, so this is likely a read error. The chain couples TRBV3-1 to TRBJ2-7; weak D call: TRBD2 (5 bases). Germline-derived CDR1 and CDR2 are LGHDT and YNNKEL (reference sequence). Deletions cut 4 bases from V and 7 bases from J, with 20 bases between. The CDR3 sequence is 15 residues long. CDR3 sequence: CASSLKEDGYNEQYF. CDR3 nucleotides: TGTGCCAGCAGCCTGAAGGAGGACGGATACAATGAGCAGTACTTC.

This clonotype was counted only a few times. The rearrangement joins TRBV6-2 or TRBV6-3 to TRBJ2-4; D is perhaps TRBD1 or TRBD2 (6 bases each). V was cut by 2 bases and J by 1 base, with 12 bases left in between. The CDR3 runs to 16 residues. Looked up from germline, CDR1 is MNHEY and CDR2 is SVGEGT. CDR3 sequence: CASSYHGGGAKNIQYF. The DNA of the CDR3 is TGTGCCAGCAGTTACCATGGAGGGGGGGCCAAAAACATTCAGTACTTC.

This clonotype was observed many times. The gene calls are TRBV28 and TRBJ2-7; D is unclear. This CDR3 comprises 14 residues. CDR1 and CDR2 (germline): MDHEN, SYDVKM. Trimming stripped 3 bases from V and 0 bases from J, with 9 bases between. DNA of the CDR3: TGTGCCAGCAGTTTGTCCCGGCTCTCCTACGAGCAGTACTTC. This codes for CASSLSRLSYEQYF.

Written as DNA, the CDR3 is TGCGCCAGCAGCCAAGAACCCGCGACTGGGCCCTACAATGAGCAGTTCTTC. It is translated as CASSQEPATGPYNEQFF. The chain carries TRBV4-1 and TRBJ2-1; no definite D call. Germline V gene lookup returns CDR1 MGHRA and CDR2 YSYEKL. The CDR3 totals 17 residues. The ends were cut back, 0 bases at V and 2 bases at J, with 14 bases in the middle.

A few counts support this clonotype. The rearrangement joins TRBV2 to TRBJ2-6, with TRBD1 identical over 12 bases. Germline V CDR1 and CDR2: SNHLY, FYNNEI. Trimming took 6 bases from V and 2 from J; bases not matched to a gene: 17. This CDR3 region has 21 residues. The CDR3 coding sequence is TGTGCCAGCAGCGACCCAGTAGGAAGGGACAGGGGGCTGACTGGGGCCAACGTCCTGACTTTC. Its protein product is CASSDPVGRDRGLTGANVLTF.

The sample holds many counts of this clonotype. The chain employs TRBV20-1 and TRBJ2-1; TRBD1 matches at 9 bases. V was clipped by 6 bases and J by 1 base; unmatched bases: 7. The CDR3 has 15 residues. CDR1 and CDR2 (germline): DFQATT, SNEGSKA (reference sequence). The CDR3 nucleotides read TGCAGTGCCGGACAGGGGTCCCTTTCCTACAATGAGCAGTTCTTC. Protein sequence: CSAGQGSLSYNEQFF.

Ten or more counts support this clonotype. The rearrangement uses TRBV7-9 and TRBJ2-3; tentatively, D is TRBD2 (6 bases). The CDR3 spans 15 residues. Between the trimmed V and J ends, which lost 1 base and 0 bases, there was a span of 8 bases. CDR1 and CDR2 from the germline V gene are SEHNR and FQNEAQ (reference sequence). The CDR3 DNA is TGTGCCAGCAGCTTAGGCGGGGCTAGCACAGATACGCAGTATTTT. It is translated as CASSLGGASTDTQYF.

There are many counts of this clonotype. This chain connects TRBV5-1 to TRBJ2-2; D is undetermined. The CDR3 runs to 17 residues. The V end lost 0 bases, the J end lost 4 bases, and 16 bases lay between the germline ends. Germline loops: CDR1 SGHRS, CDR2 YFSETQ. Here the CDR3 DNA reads TGCGCCAGCAGCTTGGTCCGGTCCTGGAGAGGCACCGGGGAGCTGTTTTTT. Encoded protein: CASSLVRSWRGTGELFF.

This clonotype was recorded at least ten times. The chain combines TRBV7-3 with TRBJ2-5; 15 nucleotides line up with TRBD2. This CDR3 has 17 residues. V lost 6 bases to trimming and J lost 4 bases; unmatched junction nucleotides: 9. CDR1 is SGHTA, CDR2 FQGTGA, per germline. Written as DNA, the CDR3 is TGTGCCAGCAGTGCCGGGACTAGCGGGGGGCAGGGAGAGACCCAGTACTTC. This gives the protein CASSAGTSGGQGETQYF. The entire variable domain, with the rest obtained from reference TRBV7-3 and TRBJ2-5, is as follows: GAGVSQTPSNKVTEKGKYVELRCDPISGHTALYWYRQSLGQGPEFLIYFQGTGAADDSGLPNDRFFAVRPEGSVSTLKIQRTERGDSAVYLCASSAGTSGGQGETQYFGPGTRLLVL.

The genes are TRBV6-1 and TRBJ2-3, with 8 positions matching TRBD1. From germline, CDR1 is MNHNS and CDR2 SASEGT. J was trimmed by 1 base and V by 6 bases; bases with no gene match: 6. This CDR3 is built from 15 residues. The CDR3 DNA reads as TGTGCCAGCAGCCAAAGGACAGGGCGCACAGATACGCAGTATTTT. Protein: CASSQRTGRTDTQYF.

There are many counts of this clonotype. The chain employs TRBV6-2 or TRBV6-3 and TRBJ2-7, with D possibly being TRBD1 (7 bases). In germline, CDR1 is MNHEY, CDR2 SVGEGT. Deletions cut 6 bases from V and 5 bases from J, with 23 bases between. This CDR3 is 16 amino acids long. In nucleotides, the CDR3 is TGTGCCAGCAGCGGGAGCCACAGGGGCTGGACCCACGAGCAGTACTTC. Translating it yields CASSGSHRGWTHEQYF.

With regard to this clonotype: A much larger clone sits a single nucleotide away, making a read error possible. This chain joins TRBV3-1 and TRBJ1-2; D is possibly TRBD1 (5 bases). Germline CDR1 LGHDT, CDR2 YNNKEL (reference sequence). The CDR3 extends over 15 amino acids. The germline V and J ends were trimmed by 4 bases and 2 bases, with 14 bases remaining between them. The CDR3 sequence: CASSRVSRVNYGYTF. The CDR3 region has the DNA TGTGCCAGCAGCCGAGTATCCAGGGTCAACTATGGCTACACCTTC.

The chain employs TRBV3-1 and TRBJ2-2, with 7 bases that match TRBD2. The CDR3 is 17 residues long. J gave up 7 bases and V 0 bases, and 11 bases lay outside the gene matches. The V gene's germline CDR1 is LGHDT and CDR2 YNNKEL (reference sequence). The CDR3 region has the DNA TGTGCCAGCAGCCAAGATGGGCGGGGGTCCCACGACGGGGAGCTGTTTTTT. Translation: CASSQDGRGSHDGELFF. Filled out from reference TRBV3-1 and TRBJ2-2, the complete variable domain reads DTAVSQTPKYLVTQMGNDKSIKCEQNLGHDTMYWYKQDSKKFLKIMFSYNNKELIINETVPNRFSPKSPDKAHLNLHINSLELGDSAVYFCASSQDGRGSHDGELFFGEGSRLTVL.

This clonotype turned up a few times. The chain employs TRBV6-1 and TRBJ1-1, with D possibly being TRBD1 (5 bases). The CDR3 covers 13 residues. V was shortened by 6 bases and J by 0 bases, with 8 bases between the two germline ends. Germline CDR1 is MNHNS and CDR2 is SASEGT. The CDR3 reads CASRGHLNTEAFF. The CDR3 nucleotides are TGTGCCAGCAGAGGACACCTGAACACTGAAGCTTTCTTT.

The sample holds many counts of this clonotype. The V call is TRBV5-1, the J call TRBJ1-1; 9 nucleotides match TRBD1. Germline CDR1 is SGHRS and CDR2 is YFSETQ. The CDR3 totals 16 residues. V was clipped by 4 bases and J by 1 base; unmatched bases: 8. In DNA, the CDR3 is TGCGCCAGCAGCCTCCCCCGGGACAGGGCGAACACTGAAGCTTTCTTT. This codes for CASSLPRDRANTEAFF. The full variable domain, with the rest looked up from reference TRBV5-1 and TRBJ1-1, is KAGVTQTPRYLIKTRGQQVTLSCSPISGHRSVSWYQQTPGQGLQFLFEYFSETQRNKGNFPGRFSGRQFSNSRSEMNVSTLELGDSALYLCASSLPRDRANTEAFFGQGTRLTVV.